This TCR beta chain was obtained from a study of T cells in Graves' hyperthyroidism and ophthalmopathy. V trimming: 7 bases; J trimming: 7 bases; junction bases outside the gene matches: 11. Germline values: CDR1 MNHEY, CDR2 SMNVEV (reference sequence). The CDR3 loop spans 16 amino acids. The PBMCs studied were ones that came from about 10 ml fresh peripheral blood. This clonotype was detected only once. Amplified TCR beta CDR3 regions derived from RNA transcripts. TCR CDR3 regions were first amplified by RT-PCR with HTBI primers. TCRdb independently ran MiXCR on the multiplex PCR reads; one entry per CDR3 protein. Of hundreds of thousands of distinct CDR3 sequences in the sample, about 20% are singletons; the top ten hold 34%.

This TCR was recovered from a man between 25 and 39 years old with Graves' ophthalmopathy. The sequencing input was blood. The gene calls are TRBV27 and TRBJ2-1, with 12 nucleotides matching TRBD2. CDR3 region: CASTILGTSGHNEQFF. As DNA, the CDR3 is TGTGCCAGCACTATCCTCGGGACTAGCGGGCATAATGAGCAGTTCTTC.